The 18 T cell receptor beta chains reported below all come from one sample, sequenced in a study of CD8 T cells in ankylosing spondylitis. The study, taken as a whole, reports: It appeared that ankylosing spondylitis blood was characterized by a TCR beta motif of about 8 highly homologous variants.

Each CDR3 protein is one row after TCRdb ran MiXCR on the 5' RACE reads. The sample lists approximately 220,000 distinct CDR3 sequences; 18% were seen once. Their cognate antigens are unknown. Sequenced: blood, either unsorted or a sorted T cell fraction (not recorded which). Every receptor here comes from a male donor with ankylosing spondylitis.

This clonotype has a handful of counts. The V call is TRBV27, the J call TRBJ2-7, with 10 bases matching TRBD2. Germline V CDR1 and CDR2: MNHEY, SMNVEV (reference sequence). J gave up 1 base and V 6 bases, and 9 bases lay outside the gene matches. The CDR3 contains 16 residues. CDR3 amino acids: CASRTESSGSSYEQYF. The CDR3 DNA is TGTGCCAGCAGGACCGAATCTAGCGGGAGTTCCTACGAGCAGTACTTC.

This clonotype was seen ten or more times. The rearrangement links TRBV27 to TRBJ1-5, with TRBD1 as a possible D gene (5 bases). V dropped 5 bases and J dropped 1 base, with 9 bases sitting between them. CDR1 is MNHEY, CDR2 SMNVEV, per germline (reference sequence). This CDR3 has 14 residues. The CDR3 DNA follows: TGTGCCAGCAGTCCCACAGGCAGCAATCAGCCCCAGCATTTT. Protein sequence: CASSPTGSNQPQHF.

This clonotype has a handful of counts. The CDR3 DNA sequence: TGCGCCAGCAGAGATGGGTCGGGCCTCGAGCAGTACTTC. Its protein product is CASRDGSGLEQYF. This chain connects TRBV5-1 to TRBJ2-7; D is undetermined. CDR3 length equals 13 residues. The germline gives CDR1 SGHRS, CDR2 YFSETQ. Trimming removed 5 bases at V and 6 bases at J, with 15 bases between. Supplemented by reference TRBV5-1 and TRBJ2-7, the full variable domain reads KAGVTQTPRYLIKTRGQQVTLSCSPISGHRSVSWYQQTPGQGLQFLFEYFSETQRNKGNFPGRFSGRQFSNSRSEMNVSTLELGDSALYLCASRDGSGLEQYFGPGTRLTVT.

This clonotype turned up a few times. This chain connects TRBV5-1 to TRBJ2-1, with a tentative D call TRBD1 (6 bases). Germline V CDR1 and CDR2: SGHRS, YFSETQ. V shed 4 bases and J shed 0 bases, with 14 bases lying between them. CDR3 length: 16 amino acids. CDR3 loop: CASSPRQGSSYNEQFF. The CDR3 DNA is TGCGCCAGCAGCCCCCGGCAGGGGAGCTCCTACAATGAGCAGTTCTTC.

The chain recombines TRBV28 with TRBJ2-5; 9 positions agree with TRBD1. The CDR3 has 15 amino acids. Trimming took 10 bases from V and 0 from J; bases not matched to a gene: 9. Germline values: CDR1 MDHEN, CDR2 SYDVKM. In nucleotides, the CDR3 is TGTGCCACCCGGACAGGGGTCGGGTACCAAGAGACCCAGTACTTC. Its protein is CATRTGVGYQETQYF.

This rearrangement joins TRBV2 to TRBJ2-7; no clear D gene. CDR1 and CDR2 from the germline V gene are SNHLY and FYNNEI. Trimming left V 6 bases short and J 2 bases short, with 11 bases between. The CDR3 runs 13 residues. In DNA, the CDR3 is TGTGCCAGCAGCCCAACACCGGCCTACGAGCAGTACTTC. This encodes CASSPTPAYEQYF.

This clonotype was detected only a few times. The chain has TRBV4-2 and TRBJ1-1; 7 bases agree with TRBD1. CDR1 LGHNA and CDR2 YNFKEQ come from the germline V gene. Trimming removed 2 bases from V and 4 bases from J; junction bases left unmatched: 10. The CDR3 has 16 residues. CDR3: CASSQTTGYDATEAFF. The DNA for the CDR3 is TGTGCCAGCAGCCAAACGACAGGGTATGATGCCACTGAAGCTTTCTTT.

This clonotype showed up just a few times. The chain has TRBV5-1 and TRBJ2-5; unclear D gene. Germline V gene lookup returns CDR1 SGHRS and CDR2 YFSETQ. The length of the CDR3 is 17 residues. V shed 0 bases and J shed 5 bases, with 20 bases lying between them. The CDR3 protein is CASSLVLNPISEETQYF. The DNA for the CDR3 is TGCGCCAGCAGCTTGGTTTTAAACCCCATTAGTGAGGAGACCCAGTACTTC.

J is TRBJ1-5 and V is TRBV4-1; D uncertain. Germline CDR1 MGHRA, CDR2 YSYEKL. The CDR3 totals 17 residues. V was clipped by 1 base and J by 0 bases, with 13 bases between them. CDR3 sequence (DNA): TGCGCCAGCAGCCAAGCCGGGTTATTATATAGCAATCAGCCCCAGCATTTT. Its protein product is CASSQAGLLYSNQPQHF.

There are a few counts of this clonotype. V is TRBV4-1 and J is TRBJ2-7; tentatively, D is TRBD1 or TRBD2 (5 bases each). Deletions cut 4 bases from V and 4 bases from J, with 14 bases between. This CDR3 is built from 14 residues. Per germline, CDR1 MGHRA and CDR2 YSYEKL. In nucleotides, the CDR3 is TGCGCCAGCAGCCCTCCGGGACGGATATACGAGCAGTACTTC. Its protein product is CASSPPGRIYEQYF.

V usage is TRBV13 and J usage is TRBJ2-7; TRBD1 aligns across 10 bases. V lost 5 bases to trimming and J lost 3 bases; unmatched junction nucleotides: 4. Germline CDR1 reads PRHDT; CDR2 reads FYEKMQ (reference sequence). The CDR3 sequence is 14 residues long. CDR3 protein: CASSLRTGGYEQYF. In DNA, the CDR3 is TGTGCCAGCAGCCTCCGGACAGGGGGCTACGAGCAGTACTTC.

The V and J genes are TRBV5-1 and TRBJ2-1, with TRBD1 matching 8 bases. The germline gives CDR1 SGHRS, CDR2 YFSETQ. V dropped 4 bases and J dropped 2; count of bases not matched to a gene: 5. The CDR3 runs to 15 residues. Here the CDR3 reads CASSRGTGAYNEQFF. The CDR3 nucleotides are TGCGCCAGCAGCAGGGGGACAGGAGCCTACAATGAGCAGTTCTTC.

This chain links TRBV4-1 with TRBJ2-5; 10 bases fit TRBD1. CDR1 is MGHRA, CDR2 YSYEKL, per germline. Trimming at V came to 6 bases and at J to 5 bases, leaving 9 bases not matched to a gene. The CDR3 spans 15 residues. The CDR3 reads CASRLRQGAGETQYF. As DNA, the CDR3 is TGCGCCAGCAGGTTGCGACAGGGGGCTGGGGAGACCCAGTACTTC.

There are a few counts of this clonotype. The gene calls are TRBV4-3 and TRBJ1-4; TRBD1 matches 9 bases. The CDR3 extends over 14 amino acids. Germline values: CDR1 LGHNA, CDR2 YSLEER. V gave up 1 base and J gave up 11 bases; unmatched junction bases: 5. The CDR3 DNA sequence: TGCGCCAGCAGCCAAGTAGGGGGACAGGGCAAACTGTTTTTT. Translation gives CASSQVGGQGKLFF.

This clonotype has a handful of counts. This chain uses TRBV10-2 with TRBJ1-5; 7 bases are a match to TRBD1. J gave up 1 base and V 2 bases, and 2 bases lay outside the gene matches. Germline V lookup: CDR1 WSHSY, CDR2 SAAADI. This CDR3 spans 15 amino acids. CDR3 sequence (DNA): TGCGCCAGCAGTGAGGCGACAGGGAGCAATCAGCCCCAGCATTTT. Its translation is CASSEATGSNQPQHF.

The chain has TRBV7-9 and TRBJ2-7, with TRBD2 matching over 12 bases. Germline-derived CDR1 and CDR2 are SEHNR and FQNEAQ (reference sequence). Unmatched junction bases numbered 5, after V lost 4 bases and J lost 4 bases. The CDR3 sequence is 15 residues long. CDR3 residues: CASSSGLAGQYEQYF. CDR3 coding DNA: TGTGCCAGCAGCTCTGGACTAGCGGGACAATACGAGCAGTACTTC.

The sample holds a few counts of this clonotype. The rearrangement uses TRBV7-9 and TRBJ1-1; TRBD1 is a possible D gene (5 bases). V was shortened by 4 bases and J by 8 bases, with 20 bases between the two germline ends. The CDR3 loop spans 15 amino acids. Germline values: CDR1 SEHNR, CDR2 FQNEAQ (reference sequence). CDR3 residues: CASSSLRVPNWEAFF. CDR3 nucleotide sequence: TGTGCCAGCAGCTCCCTCAGGGTCCCCAATTGGGAAGCTTTCTTT.

The chain links TRBV28 to TRBJ2-7; D perhaps matches TRBD2 (5 bases). CDR1 is MDHEN and CDR2 is SYDVKM in the germline V gene. The V end lost 6 bases, the J end lost 5 bases, and 20 bases lay between the germline ends. The CDR3 totals 15 residues. The DNA for the CDR3 is TGTGCCAGCAGCTCTGCCCCGAGGGATTTCAACGAGCAGTACTTC. It specifies CASSSAPRDFNEQYF.